The rows below give T cell receptor beta chains drawn from one sample of a study of T cells expressing NK-cell markers. TCRdb reanalyzed the 5' RACE reads and collapses them to one entry per CDR3 protein, without DNA. The sample includes more than 250,000 distinct CDR3 sequences. Sequencing was carried out using blood T cells: a sorted CD56 or NKG2C T cell subset, CD4+ or CD8+ T cells, or bulk PBMC T cells (not recorded which). The source is a man between 18 and 35 years old in good health. Both conserved end residues are part of each CDR3.

v_call,j_call,cdr3_aa
TRBV29-1,TRBJ1-3,CSVEQGRDTIYF
TRBV6-1,TRBJ1-2,CASSRLRGNYGYTF
TRBV10-2,TRBJ2-6,CASSPDSSGANVLTF
TRBV7-9,TRBJ1-1,CASKVQADTEAFF
TRBV6-2/TRBV6-3,TRBJ2-7,CATEWGTHEQYF
TRBV4-3,TRBJ2-1,CASSQDLTGKGQFF
TRBV10-3,TRBJ1-4,CAISESFTTNEKLFF
TRBV6-6,TRBJ2-3,CASTPGLRTQYF
TRBV6-2/TRBV6-3,TRBJ2-2,CASIKRGINTGELFF
TRBV7-6,TRBJ2-2,CASSLNNGGRDGELFF
TRBV6-5,TRBJ2-3,CASSSTLSSADTQYF
TRBV6-5,TRBJ1-1,CASSMGGKTEAFF
TRBV12-3/TRBV12-4,TRBJ2-1,CASSLGLITGDEQFF
TRBV12-3/TRBV12-4,TRBJ1-6,CASRIGTGYNSPLHF
TRBV20-1,TRBJ2-1,CSARGGRTGYDEQFF
TRBV10-3,TRBJ2-7,CATLFWDGLTYEQYF
TRBV24-1,TRBJ2-2,CATSDIGQPNTGELFF
TRBV6-1,TRBJ2-1,CASSMTALPYNEQFF
TRBV12-3/TRBV12-4,TRBJ2-5,CASRLAGTETQYF
TRBV4-2,TRBJ2-5,CASRRGETQYF
TRBV19,TRBJ1-5,CATRQGSFSQPQHF
TRBV4-3,TRBJ2-7,CASSQDGGLGLIYEQYF
TRBV5-1,TRBJ2-1,CASSLFGRGGDEQFF
TRBV7-2,TRBJ2-1,CASSLALGTSGFYNEQFF
TRBV19,TRBJ1-4,CASSIIAQGPLGLFF
TRBV29-1,TRBJ2-7,CSASGPRDEQYF
TRBV11-2,TRBJ2-1,CASSSRDINEQFF
TRBV12-3/TRBV12-4,TRBJ1-1,CASSTGGSIFGTEAFF
TRBV18,TRBJ2-1,CASSPQRTGVYNEQFF
TRBV20-1,TRBJ2-1,CSARDSGGTHYNEQFF
TRBV11-3,TRBJ2-1,CASSRDRPINNEQFF
TRBV29-1,TRBJ2-3,CSVEGGAGTDTQYF
TRBV4-3,TRBJ2-7,CASSQEGRGFYEQYF
TRBV20-1,TRBJ2-7,CSARGGSRAGAYEQYF
TRBV29-1,TRBJ2-5,CSESQGNQETQYF
TRBV4-3,TRBJ2-1,CASSQGSFSGEPYNEQFF
TRBV7-6,TRBJ2-3,CASSLGGSRRTDTQYF
TRBV11-2,TRBJ2-1,CASSLAVFVSGMQFF
TRBV12-3/TRBV12-4,TRBJ2-1,CARGQTGPPRMNEQFF
TRBV20-1,TRBJ2-2,CSASVSGTGELFF
TRBV5-6,TRBJ2-5,CASSRVGETQYF
TRBV5-6,TRBJ2-1,CASSPGRIAVYNEQFF
TRBV29-1,TRBJ2-1,CSAPGRESNEQFF
TRBV4-2,TRBJ2-1,CASSQDSTYSYNEQFF
TRBV29-1,TRBJ1-2,CSVEDGAIGYTF
TRBV29-1,TRBJ2-5,CSVIRGRQETQYF
TRBV12-3/TRBV12-4,TRBJ2-2,CASTPSGRDHTGELFF
TRBV6-1,TRBJ1-5,CASSETQHQPQHF
TRBV20-1,TRBJ2-3,CSAPVGPLGDTQYF
TRBV28,TRBJ2-7,CASSLLRGDYEQYF
TRBV29-1,TRBJ1-1,CSVAKGISSTEAFF
TRBV5-6,TRBJ2-1,CASSLMAGTKNYNEQFF